The clone carrying this T cell receptor (beta chain) was seen more than once but under ten times. Its target is unknown. From 5'RACE with constant-segment primers came TCR alpha and TCR beta cDNA libraries that carried sample barcodes and UMIs. Each CDR3 protein is one row after TCRdb ran MiXCR on the 5' RACE reads. The table shows 150,000 or so distinct CDR3 sequences, with more than 9% occurring only once. This specimen comes from a study of T-cell memory formation after mild COVID-19. Whole-study context: For the most part, TCR clusters were specific to one donor. The study's findings and limits: Several responding clones turned up in pre-infection memory, indicating that cross-reactive memory may have taken part. The SARS-CoV-2 specificity of second-wave clones reaching peak at day 37 remained unverified.

Germline V gives CDR1 ENHRY, CDR2 SYGVKD. The trim removed 10 bases at V and 2 bases at J, leaving 9 bases unmatched. The length of the CDR3 is 15 residues. The chain employs TRBV10-3 and TRBJ2-3; 10 nucleotides line up with TRBD1. The receptor was isolated from a man in his late teens or twenties who had mild COVID-19 (a few samples of this study predate the infection). Cell type and time point are not known. Input material: PBMCs or a T cell subset sorted from them (not recorded which). CDR3 nucleotides: TGTGCCAGCTATTCGGACAGGGGGAACACAGATACGCAGTATTTT. It is translated as CASYSDRGNTDTQYF.